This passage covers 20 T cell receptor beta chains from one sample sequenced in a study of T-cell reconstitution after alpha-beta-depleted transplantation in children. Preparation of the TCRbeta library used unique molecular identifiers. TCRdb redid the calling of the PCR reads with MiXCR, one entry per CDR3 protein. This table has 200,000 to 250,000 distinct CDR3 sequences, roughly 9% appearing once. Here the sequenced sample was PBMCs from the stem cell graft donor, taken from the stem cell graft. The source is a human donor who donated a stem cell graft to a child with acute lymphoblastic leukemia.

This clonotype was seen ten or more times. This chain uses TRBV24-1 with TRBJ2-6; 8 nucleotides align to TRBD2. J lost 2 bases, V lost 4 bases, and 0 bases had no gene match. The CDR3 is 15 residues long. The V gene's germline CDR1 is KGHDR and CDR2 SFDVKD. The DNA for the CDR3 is TGTGCCACCAGTGACGGGGGGGCTGGGGCCAACGTCCTGACTTTC. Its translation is CATSDGGAGANVLTF.

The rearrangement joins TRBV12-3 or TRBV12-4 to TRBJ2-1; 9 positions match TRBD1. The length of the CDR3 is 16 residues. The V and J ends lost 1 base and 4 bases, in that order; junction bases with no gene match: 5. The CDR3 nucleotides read TGTGCCAGCAGTTTAGGGGGGACAGGGCCGTACAATGAGCAGTTCTTC. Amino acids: CASSLGGTGPYNEQFF.

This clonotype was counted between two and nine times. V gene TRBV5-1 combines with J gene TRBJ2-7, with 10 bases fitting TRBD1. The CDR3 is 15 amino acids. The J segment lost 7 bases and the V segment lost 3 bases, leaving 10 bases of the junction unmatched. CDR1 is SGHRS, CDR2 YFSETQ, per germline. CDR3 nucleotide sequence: TGCGCCAGCAGCTCCGGGACAGGGGTGACTAGGGAGCAGTACTTC. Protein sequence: CASSSGTGVTREQYF.

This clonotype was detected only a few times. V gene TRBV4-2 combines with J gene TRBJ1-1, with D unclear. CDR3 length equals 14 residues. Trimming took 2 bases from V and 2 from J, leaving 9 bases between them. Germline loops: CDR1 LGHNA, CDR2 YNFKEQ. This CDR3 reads CASSQPPSNTEAFF. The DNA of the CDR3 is TGTGCCAGCAGCCAACCTCCCTCCAACACTGAAGCTTTCTTT.

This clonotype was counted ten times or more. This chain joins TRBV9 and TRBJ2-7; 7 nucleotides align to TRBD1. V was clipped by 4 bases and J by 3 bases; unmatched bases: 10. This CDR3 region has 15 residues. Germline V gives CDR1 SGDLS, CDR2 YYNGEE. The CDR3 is CASSPRRGQVYEQYF. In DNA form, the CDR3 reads TGTGCCAGCAGCCCACGAAGAGGACAGGTCTACGAGCAGTACTTC. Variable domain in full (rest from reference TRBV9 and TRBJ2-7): DSGVTQTPKHLITATGQRVTLRCSPRSGDLSVYWYQQSLDQGLQFLIQYYNGEERAKGNILERFSAQQFPDLHSELNLSSLELGDSALYFCASSPRRGQVYEQYFGPGTRLTVT.

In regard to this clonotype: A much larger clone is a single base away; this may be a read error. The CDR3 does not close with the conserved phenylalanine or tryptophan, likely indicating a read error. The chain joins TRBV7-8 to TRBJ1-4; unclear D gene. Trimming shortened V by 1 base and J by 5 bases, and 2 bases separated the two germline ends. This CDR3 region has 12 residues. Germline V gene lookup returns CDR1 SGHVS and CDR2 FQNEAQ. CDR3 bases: TGTGCCAGCAGCTTAGGGAATGAAAAACTGTTTTAT. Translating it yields CASSLGNEKLFY.

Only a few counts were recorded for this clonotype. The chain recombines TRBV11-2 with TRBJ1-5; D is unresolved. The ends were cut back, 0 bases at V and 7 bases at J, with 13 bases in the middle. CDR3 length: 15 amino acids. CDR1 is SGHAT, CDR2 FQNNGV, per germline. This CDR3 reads CASSLETQGGQPQHF. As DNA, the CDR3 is TGTGCCAGCAGCTTAGAAACCCAAGGCGGCCAGCCCCAGCATTTT.

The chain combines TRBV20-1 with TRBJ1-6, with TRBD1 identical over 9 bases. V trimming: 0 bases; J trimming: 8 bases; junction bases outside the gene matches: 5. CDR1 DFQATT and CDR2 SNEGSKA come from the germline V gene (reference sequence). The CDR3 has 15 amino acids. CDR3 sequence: CSAREIQGADSPLHF. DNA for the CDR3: TGCAGTGCTAGAGAGATACAGGGGGCGGATTCACCCCTCCACTTT.

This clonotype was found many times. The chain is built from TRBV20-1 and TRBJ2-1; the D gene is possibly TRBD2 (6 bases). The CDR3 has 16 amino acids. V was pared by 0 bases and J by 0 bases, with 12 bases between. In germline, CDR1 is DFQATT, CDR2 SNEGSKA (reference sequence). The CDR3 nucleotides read TGCAGTGCTAGAGATCCTAGCGTGAGCTCCTACAATGAGCAGTTCTTC. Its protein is CSARDPSVSSYNEQFF.

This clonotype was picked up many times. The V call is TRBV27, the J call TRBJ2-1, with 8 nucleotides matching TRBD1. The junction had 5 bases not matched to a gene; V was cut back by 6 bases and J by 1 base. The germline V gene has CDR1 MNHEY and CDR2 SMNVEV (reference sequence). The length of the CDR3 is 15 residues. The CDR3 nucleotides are TGTGCCAGCAGCCCCGACAGGGGTTCCTACAATGAGCAGTTCTTC. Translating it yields CASSPDRGSYNEQFF.

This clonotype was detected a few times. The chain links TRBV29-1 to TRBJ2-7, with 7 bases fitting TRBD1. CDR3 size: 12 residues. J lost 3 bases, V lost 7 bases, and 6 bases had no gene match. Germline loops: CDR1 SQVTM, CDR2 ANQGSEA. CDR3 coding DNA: TGCAGCGCCGGGACAGCGAACTACGAGCAGTACTTC. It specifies CSAGTANYEQYF.

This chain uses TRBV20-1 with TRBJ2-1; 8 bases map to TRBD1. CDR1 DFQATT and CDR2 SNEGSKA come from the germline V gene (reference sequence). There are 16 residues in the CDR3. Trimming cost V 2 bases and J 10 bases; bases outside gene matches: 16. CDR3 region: CSARHQRAGTGWEQFF. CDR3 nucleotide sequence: TGCAGTGCTAGACACCAAAGGGCTGGGACAGGTTGGGAGCAGTTCTTC.

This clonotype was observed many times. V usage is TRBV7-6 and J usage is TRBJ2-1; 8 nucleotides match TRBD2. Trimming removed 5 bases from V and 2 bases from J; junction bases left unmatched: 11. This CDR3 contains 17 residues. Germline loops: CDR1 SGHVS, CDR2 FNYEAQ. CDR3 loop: CASSRNPGLGPYNEQFF. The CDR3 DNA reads TGTGCCAGCAGCCGAAATCCGGGACTAGGGCCCTACAATGAGCAGTTCTTC.

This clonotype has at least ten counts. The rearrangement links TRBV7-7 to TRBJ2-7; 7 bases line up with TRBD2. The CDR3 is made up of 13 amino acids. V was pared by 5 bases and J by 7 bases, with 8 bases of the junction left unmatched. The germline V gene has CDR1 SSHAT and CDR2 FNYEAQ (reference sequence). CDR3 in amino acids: CASSRQRGREQYF. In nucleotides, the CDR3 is TGTGCCAGCAGCCGACAGCGGGGTAGGGAGCAGTACTTC.

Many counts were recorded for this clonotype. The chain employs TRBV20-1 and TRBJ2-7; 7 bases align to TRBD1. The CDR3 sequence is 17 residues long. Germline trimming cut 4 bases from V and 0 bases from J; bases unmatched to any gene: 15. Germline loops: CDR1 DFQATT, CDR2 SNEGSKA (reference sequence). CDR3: CSATGTEILLSSYEQYF. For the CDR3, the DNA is TGCAGTGCTACCGGGACAGAAATATTGCTGAGCTCCTACGAGCAGTACTTC.

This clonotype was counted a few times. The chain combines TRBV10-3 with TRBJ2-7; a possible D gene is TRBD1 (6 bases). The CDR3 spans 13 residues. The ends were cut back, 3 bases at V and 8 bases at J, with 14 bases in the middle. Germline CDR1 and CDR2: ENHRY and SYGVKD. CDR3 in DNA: TGTGCCATCAGTGAAACAGGGACGGCCAAGCAGTACTTC. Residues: CAISETGTAKQYF.

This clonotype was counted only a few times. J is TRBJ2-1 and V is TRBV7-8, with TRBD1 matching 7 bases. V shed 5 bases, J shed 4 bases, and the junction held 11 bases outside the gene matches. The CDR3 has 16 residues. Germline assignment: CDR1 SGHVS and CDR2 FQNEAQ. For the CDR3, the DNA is TGTGCCAGCAGCACAGAACCGGGACAGAATTACAATGAGCAGTTCTTC. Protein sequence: CASSTEPGQNYNEQFF.

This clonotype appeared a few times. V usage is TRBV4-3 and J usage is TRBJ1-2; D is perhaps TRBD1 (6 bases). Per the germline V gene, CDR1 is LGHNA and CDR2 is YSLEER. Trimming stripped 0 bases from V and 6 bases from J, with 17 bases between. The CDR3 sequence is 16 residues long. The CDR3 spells CASSQEPQGGLDGYTF. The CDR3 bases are TGCGCCAGCAGCCAAGAACCCCAAGGGGGGCTGGATGGCTACACCTTC.

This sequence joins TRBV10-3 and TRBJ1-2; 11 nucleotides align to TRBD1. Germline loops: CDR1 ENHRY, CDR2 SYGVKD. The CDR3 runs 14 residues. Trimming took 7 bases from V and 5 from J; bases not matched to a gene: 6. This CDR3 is CAINPGQGEYGYTF. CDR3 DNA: TGTGCCATCAACCCGGGACAGGGGGAATATGGCTACACCTTC.

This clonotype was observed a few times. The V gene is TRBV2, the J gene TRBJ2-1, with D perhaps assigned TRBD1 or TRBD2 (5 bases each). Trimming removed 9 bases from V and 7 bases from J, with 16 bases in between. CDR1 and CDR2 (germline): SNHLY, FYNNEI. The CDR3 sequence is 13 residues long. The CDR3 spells CARVTGLGNEQFF. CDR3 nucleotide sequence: TGTGCCAGAGTCACAGGACTCGGGAATGAGCAGTTCTTC.